This record covers a single T cell receptor (beta chain). Unmatched junction bases numbered 4, after V lost 4 bases and J lost 4 bases. The germline CDR1 and CDR2 sequences are LGHNA and YNFKEQ. CDR3 size: 16 residues. TCRdb ran MiXCR on the RT-PCR reads and lists one entry per CDR3 protein. The sample includes 650,000 to 800,000 distinct CDR3 sequences, around 14% seen only once; the top ten take roughly 3.9%. The genes are TRBV4-2 and TRBJ2-1; TRBD2 matches 13 bases. The TCR was taken from a female donor in good health, serving as a healthy control. Sequencing was carried out using memory CD4+ T cells from blood. CDR3 in DNA: TGTGCCAGCAGCCGGACTAGCGGGAGAGGGTACAATGAGCAGTTCTTC. Translation gives CASSRTSGRGYNEQFF.